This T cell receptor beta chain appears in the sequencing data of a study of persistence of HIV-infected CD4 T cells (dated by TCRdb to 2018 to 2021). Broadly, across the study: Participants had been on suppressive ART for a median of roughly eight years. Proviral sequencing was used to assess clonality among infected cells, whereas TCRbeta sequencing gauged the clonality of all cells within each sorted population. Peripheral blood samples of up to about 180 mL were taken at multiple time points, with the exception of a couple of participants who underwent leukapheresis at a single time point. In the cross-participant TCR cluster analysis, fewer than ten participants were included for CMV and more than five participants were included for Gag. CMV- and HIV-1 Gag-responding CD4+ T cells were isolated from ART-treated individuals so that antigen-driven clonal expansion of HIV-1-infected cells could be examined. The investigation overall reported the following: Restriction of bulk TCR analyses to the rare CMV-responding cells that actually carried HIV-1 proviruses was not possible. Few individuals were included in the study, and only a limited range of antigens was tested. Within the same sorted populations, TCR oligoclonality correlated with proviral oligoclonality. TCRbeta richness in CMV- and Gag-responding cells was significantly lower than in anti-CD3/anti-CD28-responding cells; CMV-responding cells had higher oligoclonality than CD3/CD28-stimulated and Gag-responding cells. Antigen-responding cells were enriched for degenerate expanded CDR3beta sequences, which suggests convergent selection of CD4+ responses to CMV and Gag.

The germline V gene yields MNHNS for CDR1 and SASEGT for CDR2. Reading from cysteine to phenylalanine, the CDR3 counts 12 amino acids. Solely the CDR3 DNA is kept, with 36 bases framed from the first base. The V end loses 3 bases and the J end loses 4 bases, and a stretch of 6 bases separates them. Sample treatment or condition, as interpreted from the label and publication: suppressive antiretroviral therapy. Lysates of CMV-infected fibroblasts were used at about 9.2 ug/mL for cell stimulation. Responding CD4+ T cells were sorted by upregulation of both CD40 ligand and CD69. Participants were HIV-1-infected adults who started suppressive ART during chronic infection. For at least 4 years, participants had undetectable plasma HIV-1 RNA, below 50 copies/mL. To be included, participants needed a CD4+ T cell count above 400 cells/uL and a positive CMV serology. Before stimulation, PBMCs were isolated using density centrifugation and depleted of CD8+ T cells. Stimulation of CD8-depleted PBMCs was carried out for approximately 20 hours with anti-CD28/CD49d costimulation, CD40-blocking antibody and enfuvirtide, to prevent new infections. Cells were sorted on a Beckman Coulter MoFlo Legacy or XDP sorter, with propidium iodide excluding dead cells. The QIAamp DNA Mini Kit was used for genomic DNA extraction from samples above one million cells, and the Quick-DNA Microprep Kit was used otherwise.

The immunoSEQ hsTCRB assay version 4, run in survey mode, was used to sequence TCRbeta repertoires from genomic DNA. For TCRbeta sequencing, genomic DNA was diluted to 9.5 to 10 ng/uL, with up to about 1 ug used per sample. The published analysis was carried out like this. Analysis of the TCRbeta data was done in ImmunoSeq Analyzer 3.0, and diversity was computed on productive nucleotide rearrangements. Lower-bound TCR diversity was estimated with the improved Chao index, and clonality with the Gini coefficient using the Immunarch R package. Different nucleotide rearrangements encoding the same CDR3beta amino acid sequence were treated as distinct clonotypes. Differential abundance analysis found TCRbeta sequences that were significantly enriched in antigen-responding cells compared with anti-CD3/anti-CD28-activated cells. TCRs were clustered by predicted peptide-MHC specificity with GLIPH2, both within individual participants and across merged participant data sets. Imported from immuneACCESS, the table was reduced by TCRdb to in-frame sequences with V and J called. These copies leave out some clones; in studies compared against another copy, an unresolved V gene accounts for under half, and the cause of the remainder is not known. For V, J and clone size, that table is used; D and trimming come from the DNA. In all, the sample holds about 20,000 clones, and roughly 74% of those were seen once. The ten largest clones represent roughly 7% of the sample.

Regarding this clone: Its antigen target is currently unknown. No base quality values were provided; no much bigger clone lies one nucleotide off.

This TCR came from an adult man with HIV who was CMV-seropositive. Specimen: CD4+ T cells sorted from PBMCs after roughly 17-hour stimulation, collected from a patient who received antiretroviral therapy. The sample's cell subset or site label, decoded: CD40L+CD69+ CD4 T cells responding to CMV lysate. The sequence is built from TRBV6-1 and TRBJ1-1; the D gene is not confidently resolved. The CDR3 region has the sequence CASSDPSTEAFF. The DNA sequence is TGTGCCAGCAGTGACCCCTCCACTGAAGCTTTCTTT.